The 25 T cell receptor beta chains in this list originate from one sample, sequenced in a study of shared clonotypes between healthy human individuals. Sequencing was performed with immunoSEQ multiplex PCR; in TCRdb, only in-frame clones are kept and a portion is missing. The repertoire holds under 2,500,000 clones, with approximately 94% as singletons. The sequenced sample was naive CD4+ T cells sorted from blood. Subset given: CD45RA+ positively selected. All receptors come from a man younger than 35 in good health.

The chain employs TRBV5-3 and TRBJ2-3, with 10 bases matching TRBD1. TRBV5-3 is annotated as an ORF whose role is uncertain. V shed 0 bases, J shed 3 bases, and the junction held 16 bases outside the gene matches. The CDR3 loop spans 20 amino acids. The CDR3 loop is CARSLVDDNFRDRGTDTQYF. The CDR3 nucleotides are TGTGCCAGAAGCTTGGTAGATGATAACTTCCGGGACAGGGGTACAGATACGCAGTATTTT.

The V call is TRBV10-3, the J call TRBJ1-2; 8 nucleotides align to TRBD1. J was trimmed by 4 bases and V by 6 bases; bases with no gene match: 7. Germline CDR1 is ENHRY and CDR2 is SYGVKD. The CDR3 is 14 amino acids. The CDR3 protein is CAIRADRVGYGYTF. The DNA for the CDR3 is TGTGCCATCAGGGCGGACAGGGTGGGCTATGGCTACACCTTC.

The CDR3 DNA reads as TGTGCCAGCAGCTTGGGGGTAGGGCATGGCTACACCTTC. Translated: CASSLGVGHGYTF. The chain carries TRBV7-9 and TRBJ1-2, with D maybe TRBD1 (5 bases). This CDR3 is 13 amino acids long. Trimming took off 3 bases at V and 6 bases at J, with 11 bases between the two ends. Germline CDR1 SEHNR, CDR2 FQNEAQ (reference sequence).

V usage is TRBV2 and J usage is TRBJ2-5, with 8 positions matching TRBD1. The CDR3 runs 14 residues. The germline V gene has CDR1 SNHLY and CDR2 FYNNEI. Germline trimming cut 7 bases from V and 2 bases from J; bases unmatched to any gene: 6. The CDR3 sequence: CASNRQGRQETQYF. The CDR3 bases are TGTGCCAGCAATAGACAGGGGAGGCAAGAGACCCAGTACTTC.

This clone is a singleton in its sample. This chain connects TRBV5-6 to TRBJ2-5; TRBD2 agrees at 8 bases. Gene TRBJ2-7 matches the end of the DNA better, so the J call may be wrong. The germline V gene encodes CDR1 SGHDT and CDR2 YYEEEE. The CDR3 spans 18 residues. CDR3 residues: CASALGGQRELRVREQYF. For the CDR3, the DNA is TGTGCCAGCGCCCTGGGGGGCCAGCGGGAGCTCCGAGTTCGCGAGCAGTACTTC.

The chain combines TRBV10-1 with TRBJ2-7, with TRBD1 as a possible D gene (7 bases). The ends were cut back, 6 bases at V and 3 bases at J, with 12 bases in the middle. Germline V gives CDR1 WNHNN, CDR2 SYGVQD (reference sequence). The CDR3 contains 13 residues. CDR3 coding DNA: TGCGCCAGCAGGCGGGACAGCCACTACGAGCAGTACTTC. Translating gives CASRRDSHYEQYF.

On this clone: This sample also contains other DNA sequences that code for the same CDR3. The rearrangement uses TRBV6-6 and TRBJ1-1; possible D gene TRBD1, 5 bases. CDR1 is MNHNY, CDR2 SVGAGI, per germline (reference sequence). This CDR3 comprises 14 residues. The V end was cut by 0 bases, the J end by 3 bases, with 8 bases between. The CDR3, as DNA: TGTGCCAGCAGTTACTCGTCGGGGGACACTGAAGCTTTCTTT. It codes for CASSYSSGDTEAFF.

The CDR3 region has the DNA TGCGCCAGCAGCCAAGAGCGTACACAGGGCTCCTACGAGCAGTACTTC. Translating gives CASSQERTQGSYEQYF. V usage is TRBV4-3 and J usage is TRBJ2-7; maybe TRBD1 (6 bases). Between the trimmed V and J ends, which lost 0 bases and 0 bases, there was a span of 12 bases. CDR3 length: 16 amino acids. Germline V lookup: CDR1 LGHNA, CDR2 YSLEER.

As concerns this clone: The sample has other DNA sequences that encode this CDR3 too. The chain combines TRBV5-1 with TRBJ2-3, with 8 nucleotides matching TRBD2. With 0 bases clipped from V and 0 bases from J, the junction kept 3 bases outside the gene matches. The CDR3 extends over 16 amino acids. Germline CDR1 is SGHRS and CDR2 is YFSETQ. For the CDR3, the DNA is TGCGCCAGCAGCTTGGGGTCTAGCGGGAGCACAGATACGCAGTATTTT. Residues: CASSLGSSGSTDTQYF.

The CDR3 sequence: CASSPIGGVDTEAFF. Here the CDR3 DNA reads TGTGCCAGCAGCCCTATTGGGGGGGTTGACACTGAAGCTTTCTTT. The V and J genes are TRBV7-2 and TRBJ1-1; tentative D call: TRBD1 (5 bases). The CDR3 extends over 15 amino acids. Trimming cost V 5 bases and J 3 bases, with 16 bases left between them. The germline V gene has CDR1 SGHTA and CDR2 FQGNSA. Full variable domain (remainder filled in from reference TRBV7-2 and TRBJ1-1): GAGVSQSPSNKVTEKGKDVELRCDPISGHTALYWYRQSLGQGLEFLIYFQGNSAPDKSGLPSDRFSAERTGGSVSTLTIQRTQQEDSAVYLCASSPIGGVDTEAFFGQGTRLTVV.

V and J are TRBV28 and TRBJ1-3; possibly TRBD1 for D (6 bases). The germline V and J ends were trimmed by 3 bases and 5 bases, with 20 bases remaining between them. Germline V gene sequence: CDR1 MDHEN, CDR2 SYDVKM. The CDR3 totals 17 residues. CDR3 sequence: CASSFETDQQGRNTIYF. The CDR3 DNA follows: TGTGCCAGCAGTTTCGAGACGGACCAACAGGGAAGAAACACCATATATTTT.

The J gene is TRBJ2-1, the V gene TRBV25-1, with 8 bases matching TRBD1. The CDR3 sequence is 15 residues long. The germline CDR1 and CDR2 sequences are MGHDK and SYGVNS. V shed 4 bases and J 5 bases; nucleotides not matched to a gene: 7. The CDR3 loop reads CASSGRDRQDNEQFF. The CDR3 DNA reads TGTGCCAGCAGTGGCCGGGACAGGCAAGACAATGAGCAGTTCTTC.

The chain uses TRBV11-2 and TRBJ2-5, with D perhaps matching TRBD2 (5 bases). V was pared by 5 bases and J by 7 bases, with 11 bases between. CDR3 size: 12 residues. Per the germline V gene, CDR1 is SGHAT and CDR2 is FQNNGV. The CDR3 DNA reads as TGTGCCAGCAGCCGGCGCGGAGGGACCCAGTACTTC. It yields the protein CASSRRGGTQYF.

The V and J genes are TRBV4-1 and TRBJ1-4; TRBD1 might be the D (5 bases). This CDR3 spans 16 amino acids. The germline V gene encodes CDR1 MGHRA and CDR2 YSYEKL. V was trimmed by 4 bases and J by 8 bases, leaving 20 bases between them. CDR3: CASSPGGLQWGEKLFF. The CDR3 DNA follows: TGCGCCAGCAGCCCCGGAGGGTTGCAATGGGGGGAAAAACTGTTTTTT.

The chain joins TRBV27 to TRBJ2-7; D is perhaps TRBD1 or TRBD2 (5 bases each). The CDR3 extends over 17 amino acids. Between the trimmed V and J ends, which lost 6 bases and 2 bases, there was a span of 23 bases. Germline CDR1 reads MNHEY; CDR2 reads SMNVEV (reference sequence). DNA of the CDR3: TGTGCCAGCAGCCTTACACCCTCGGGACGGGGCACCTACGAGCAGTACTTC. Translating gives CASSLTPSGRGTYEQYF.

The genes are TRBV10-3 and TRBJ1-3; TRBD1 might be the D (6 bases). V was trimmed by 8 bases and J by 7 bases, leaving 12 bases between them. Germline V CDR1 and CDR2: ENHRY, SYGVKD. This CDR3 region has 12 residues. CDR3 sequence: CAIDTGFNTIYF. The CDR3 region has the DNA TGTGCCATCGACACAGGGTTTAACACCATATATTTT.

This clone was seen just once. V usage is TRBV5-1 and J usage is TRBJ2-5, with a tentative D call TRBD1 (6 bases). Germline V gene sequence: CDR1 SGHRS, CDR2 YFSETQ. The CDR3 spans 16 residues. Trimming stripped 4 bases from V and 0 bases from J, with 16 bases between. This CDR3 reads CASSRTGPFYQETQYF. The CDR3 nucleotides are TGCGCCAGCAGCCGTACAGGGCCCTTCTACCAAGAGACCCAGTACTTC.

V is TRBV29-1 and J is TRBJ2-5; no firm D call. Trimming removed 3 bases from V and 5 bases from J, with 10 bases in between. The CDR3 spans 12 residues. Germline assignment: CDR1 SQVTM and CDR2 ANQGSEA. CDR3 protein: CSVDQGIETQYF. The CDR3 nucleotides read TGCAGCGTTGATCAAGGGATTGAGACCCAGTACTTC.

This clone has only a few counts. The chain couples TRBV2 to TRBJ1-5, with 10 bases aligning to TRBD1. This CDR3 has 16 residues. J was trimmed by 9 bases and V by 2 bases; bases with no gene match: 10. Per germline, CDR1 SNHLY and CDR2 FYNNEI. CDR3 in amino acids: CASSEIPPGQGMPQHF. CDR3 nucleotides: TGTGCCAGCAGTGAAATACCCCCGGGACAGGGGATGCCCCAGCATTTT.

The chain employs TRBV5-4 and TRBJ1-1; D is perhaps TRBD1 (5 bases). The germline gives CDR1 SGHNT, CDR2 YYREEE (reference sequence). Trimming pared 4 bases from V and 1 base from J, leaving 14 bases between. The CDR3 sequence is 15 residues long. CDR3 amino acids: CASSRGGDPNTEAFF. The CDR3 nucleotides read TGTGCCAGCAGCCGGGGGGGTGACCCGAACACTGAAGCTTTCTTT.

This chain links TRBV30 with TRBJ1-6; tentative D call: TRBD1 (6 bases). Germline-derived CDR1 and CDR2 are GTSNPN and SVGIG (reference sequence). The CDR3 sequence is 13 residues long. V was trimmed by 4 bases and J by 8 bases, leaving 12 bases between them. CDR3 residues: CAWTDRNDSPLHF. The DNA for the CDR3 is TGTGCCTGGACGGACAGAAACGATTCACCCCTCCACTTT.

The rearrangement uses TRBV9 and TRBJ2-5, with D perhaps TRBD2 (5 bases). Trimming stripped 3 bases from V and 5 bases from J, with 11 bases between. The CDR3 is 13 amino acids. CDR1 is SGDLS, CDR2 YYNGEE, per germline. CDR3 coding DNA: TGTGCCAGCAGCGGCGGGCCCCGGGAGACCCAGTACTTC. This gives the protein CASSGGPRETQYF.

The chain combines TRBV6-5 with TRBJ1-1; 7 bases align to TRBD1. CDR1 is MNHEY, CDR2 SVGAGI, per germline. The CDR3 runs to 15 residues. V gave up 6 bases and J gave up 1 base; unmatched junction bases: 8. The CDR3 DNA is TGTGCCAGCAGGCGTACACAGGGGTGGAACACTGAAGCTTTCTTT. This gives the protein CASRRTQGWNTEAFF.

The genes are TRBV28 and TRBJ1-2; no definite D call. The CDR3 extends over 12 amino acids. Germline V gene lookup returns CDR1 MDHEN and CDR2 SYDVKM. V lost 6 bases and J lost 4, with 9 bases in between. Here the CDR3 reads CASRRELYGYTF. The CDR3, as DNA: TGTGCCAGCAGAAGAGAACTCTATGGCTACACCTTC.

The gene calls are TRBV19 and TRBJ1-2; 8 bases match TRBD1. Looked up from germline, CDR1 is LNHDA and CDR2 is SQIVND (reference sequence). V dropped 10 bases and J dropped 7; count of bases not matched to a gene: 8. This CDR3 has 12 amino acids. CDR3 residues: CATPGGRSGYTF. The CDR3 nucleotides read TGTGCCACCCCAGGGGGCAGGAGTGGCTACACCTTC.